This note documents a single T cell receptor beta chain sequence. Its recognized antigen is unknown. No base qualities exist here, and no much larger clone lies one base off it. The library was prepared using the immunoSEQ multiplex PCR assay. Regarding the original processing steps: To diagnose cytomegalovirus status from the catalog of TCR beta chain sequences, a statistical classification framework was built. What TCRdb holds here is the immuneACCESS table cut down to in-frame rearrangements. Part of the clones is not present; checked against another copy, under half of the missing clones reflect an unresolved V gene, and the others are unexplained. D and trimming come from the DNA, and the V and J calls and clone size come from that table. The sample yields roughly 56,000 clones; roughly 87% were counted once. The ten most abundant clones make up roughly 15% of the sample. The germline V end is reduced by 5 bases and the J end by 0 bases; junction bases left unmatched: 1. As encoded in the germline V gene (reference sequence), CDR1 is MNHEY while CDR2 is SMNVEV. Including the terminal cysteine and phenylalanine, the CDR3 comprises 13 residues. Only the CDR3 portion is preserved as DNA: 39 bases, with reading frame beginning at the first base.

Separate from the roughly 700-subject first cohort, the validation cohort of 90 to 150 subjects was the group to which the donors belonged. This specimen comes from a study of cytomegalovirus exposure and HLA in healthy donors (dated by TCRdb to the late 2010s). The study in broad terms: According to a later analysis, the 120 or so validation repertoires were produced on the same platform as the approximately 600 repertoires of the first cohort. The study aimed to test whether signatures of past pathogen exposure could be identified by cataloging public T cell receptors. A separate validation cohort of 100 to 150 different subjects was used in addition to the 666-subject first cohort. The study combined high-throughput TCR immunosequencing, statistical association of individual TCRs with disease status, and machine learning to predict cytomegalovirus infection status.

Study-wide conclusions, independent of this receptor: In vitro tests confirmed that a few of the cytomegalovirus-associated TCR beta chains recognize cytomegalovirus antigens. In a later analysis, TCRs clustered in the first cohort were found to also tend to co-occur in the 110 or so validation repertoires, with 90% to 95% of cluster scores above 0. Most TCR sequences were seen in very few donors, while some public TCRs were found in many individuals. The study listed over 150 TCR beta chains as associated with cytomegalovirus. The validation cohort had no HLA typing available for a later analysis, so co-occurrence within that cohort was assessed over all 110 or so repertoires. The classifier was reported to diagnose cytomegalovirus status with high specificity and sensitivity in both the original cohort and the validation cohort. The authors suggested that the approach could potentially be extended to other disease states and immunological phenotypes.

This chain joins TRBV27 to TRBJ2-7; 7 middle bases align to TRBD1. Sequencing used PBMCs. The TCR originated in a woman between 18 and 30 years old in good health and CMV-seronegative. CDR3 region: CASSRQGSYEQYF. The base sequence is TGTGCCAGCAGTCGACAGGGCTCCTACGAGCAGTACTTC.